This is a list of T cell receptor beta chains from one sample in a study of graft-versus-host responses after intestinal transplantation. TCRdb's copy holds only in-frame clones and misses some; the assay was immunoSEQ multiplex PCR. The repertoire holds roughly 99,000 clones, with 80% to 90% as singletons. These receptors' antigens are unknown. Sequencing used unstimulated CD4+ T cells sorted from spleen or lymph node cells, obtained before transplant. The receptors derive from a human donor who was the organ donor for an intestinal transplant. Both conserved end residues are trimmed from each CDR3. For some rows the clone size is stated as once, few or many, or as a class when expanded; others skip it.

>-|TRBV7-9|14|TRBJ1-2
ASSLLGTGKNYGYT
>-|TRBV6-5|11|TRBJ1-1
ASRLTENTEAF
>-|TRBV11-1|12|TRBJ1-1
ASSRRVGNTEAF
>-|TRBV5-1|11|TRBJ2-1
ASKVDWYNEQF
>-|TRBV5-1|12|TRBJ2-3
ASSFPGRADTQY
>-|TRBV29-1|11|TRBJ1-1
SVVHSMNTEAF
>-|TRBV19|15|TRBJ1-6
ASSIAHRQVVTSPLH
>-|TRBV6-5|11|TRBJ1-2
ASRSIGNYGYT
>-|TRBV6-5|11|TRBJ1-2
ASRLDRFYGYT
>-|TRBV5-6|14|TRBJ2-1
ASSFIKGGSYNEQF
>once|TRBV18|11|TRBJ1-2
ASSPPNNYGYT
>-|TRBV7-9|9|TRBJ2-4
ASSPTGIQY
>-|TRBV12-5|12|TRBJ1-1
ASGLQGARTEAF
>-|TRBV6-5|13|TRBJ1-3
ASGRQGIAGNTIY
>-|TRBV28|14|TRBJ2-1
ASSSLAGGVYNEQF
>-|TRBV7-9|12|TRBJ2-6
ASSYSSGANVLT
>-|TRBV4-1|13|TRBJ2-7
ASSQDPTGGYEQY
>once|TRBV5-1|12|TRBJ2-3
ASSLDLLTDTQY
>-|TRBV6-1|13|TRBJ2-7
ASSSGGTPNDEQY
>once|TRBV7-9|14|TRBJ1-6
ASSFYPGPSVSPLH
>-|TRBV5-1|10|TRBJ2-5
ASSLGLETQY
>-|TRBV5-6|12|TRBJ1-1
ASSLGGLNTEAF
>-|TRBV5-1|14|TRBJ1-4
ASSLGASITNEKLF
>-|TRBV4-1|13|TRBJ2-5
ASSQAGVQAGTQY
>-|TRBV9|11|TRBJ2-5
ASSVGYQETQY
>-|TRBV11-3|10|TRBJ2-3
ASSPARDTQY
>-|TRBV2|12|TRBJ1-3
ASSPGQSGITIY
>-|TRBV5-1|16|TRBJ1-2
ASSLPHPGGQQSYGYT
>-|TRBV19|14|TRBJ2-3
ASSTRLAGASDTQY